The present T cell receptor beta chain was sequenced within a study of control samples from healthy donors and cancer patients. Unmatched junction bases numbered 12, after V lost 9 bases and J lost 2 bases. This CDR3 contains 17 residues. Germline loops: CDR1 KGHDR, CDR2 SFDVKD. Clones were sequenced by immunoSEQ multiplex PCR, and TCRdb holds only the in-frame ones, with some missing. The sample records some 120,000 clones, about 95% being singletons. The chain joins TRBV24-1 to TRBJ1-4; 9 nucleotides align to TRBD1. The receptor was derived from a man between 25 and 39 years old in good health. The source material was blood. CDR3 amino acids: CATDSGGTGLTNEKLFF. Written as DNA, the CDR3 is TGTGCCACCGACAGTGGGGGGACAGGGCTTACTAATGAAAAACTGTTTTTT.